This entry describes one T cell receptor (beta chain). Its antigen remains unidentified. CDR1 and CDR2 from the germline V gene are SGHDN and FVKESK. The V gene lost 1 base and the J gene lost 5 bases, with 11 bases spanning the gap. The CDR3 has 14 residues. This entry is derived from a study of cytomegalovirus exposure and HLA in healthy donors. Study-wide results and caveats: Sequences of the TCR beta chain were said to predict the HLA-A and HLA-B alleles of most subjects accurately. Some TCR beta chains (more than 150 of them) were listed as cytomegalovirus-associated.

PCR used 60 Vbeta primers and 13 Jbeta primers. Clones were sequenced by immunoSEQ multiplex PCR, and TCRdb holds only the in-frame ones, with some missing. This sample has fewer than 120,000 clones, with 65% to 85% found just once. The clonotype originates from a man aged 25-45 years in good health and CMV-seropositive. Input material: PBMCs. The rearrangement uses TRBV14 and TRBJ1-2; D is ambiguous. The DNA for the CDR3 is TGTGCCAGCAGCCAAGGAGGATTTCCTTATGGCTACACCTTC. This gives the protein CASSQGGFPYGYTF.